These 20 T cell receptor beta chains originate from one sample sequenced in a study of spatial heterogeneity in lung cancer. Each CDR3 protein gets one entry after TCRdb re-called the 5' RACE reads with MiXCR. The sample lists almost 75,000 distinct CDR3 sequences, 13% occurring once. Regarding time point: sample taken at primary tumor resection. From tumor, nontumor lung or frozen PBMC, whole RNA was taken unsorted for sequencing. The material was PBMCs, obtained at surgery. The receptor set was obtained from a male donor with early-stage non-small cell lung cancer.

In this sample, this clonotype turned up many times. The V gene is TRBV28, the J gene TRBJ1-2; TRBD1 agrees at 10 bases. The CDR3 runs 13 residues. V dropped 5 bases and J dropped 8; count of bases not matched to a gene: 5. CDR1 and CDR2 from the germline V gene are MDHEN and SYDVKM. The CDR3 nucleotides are TGTGCCAGCAGTGAGACAGGGGGCAAGGGCTACACCTTC. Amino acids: CASSETGGKGYTF.

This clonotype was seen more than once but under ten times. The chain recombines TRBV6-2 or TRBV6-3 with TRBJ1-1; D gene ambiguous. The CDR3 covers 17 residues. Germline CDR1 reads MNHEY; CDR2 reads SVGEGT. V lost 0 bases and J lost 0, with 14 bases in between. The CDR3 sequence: CASSYSITELLNTEAFF. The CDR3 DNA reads TGTGCCAGCAGTTACTCGATAACGGAGCTACTGAACACTGAAGCTTTCTTT.

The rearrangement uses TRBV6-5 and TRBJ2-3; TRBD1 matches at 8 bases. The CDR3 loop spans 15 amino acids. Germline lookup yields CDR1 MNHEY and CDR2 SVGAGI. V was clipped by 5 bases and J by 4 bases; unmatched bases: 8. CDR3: CASSPGQGLADTQYF. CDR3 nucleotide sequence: TGTGCCAGCAGTCCAGGACAGGGCTTAGCAGATACGCAGTATTTT.

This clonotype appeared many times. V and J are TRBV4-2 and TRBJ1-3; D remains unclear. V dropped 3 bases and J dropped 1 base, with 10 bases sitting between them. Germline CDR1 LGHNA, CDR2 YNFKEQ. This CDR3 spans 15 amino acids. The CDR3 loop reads CASSQNIGSGNTIYF. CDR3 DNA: TGTGCCAGCAGCCAGAATATTGGGTCTGGAAACACCATATATTTT.

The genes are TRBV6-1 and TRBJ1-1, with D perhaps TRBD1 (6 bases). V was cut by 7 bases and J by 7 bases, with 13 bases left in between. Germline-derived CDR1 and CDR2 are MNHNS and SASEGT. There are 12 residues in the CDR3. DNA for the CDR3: TGTGCCAGCACTCCACAGGGTCTTGAAGCTTTCTTT. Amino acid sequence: CASTPQGLEAFF.

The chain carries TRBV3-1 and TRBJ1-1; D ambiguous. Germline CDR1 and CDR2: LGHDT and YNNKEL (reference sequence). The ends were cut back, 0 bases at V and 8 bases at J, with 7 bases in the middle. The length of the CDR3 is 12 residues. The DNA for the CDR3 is TGTGCCAGCAGCCAAGATAGGAGGGAAGCTTTCTTT. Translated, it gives CASSQDRREAFF. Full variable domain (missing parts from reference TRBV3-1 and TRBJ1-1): DTAVSQTPKYLVTQMGNDKSIKCEQNLGHDTMYWYKQDSKKFLKIMFSYNNKELIINETVPNRFSPKSPDKAHLNLHINSLELGDSAVYFCASSQDRREAFFGQGTRLTVV.

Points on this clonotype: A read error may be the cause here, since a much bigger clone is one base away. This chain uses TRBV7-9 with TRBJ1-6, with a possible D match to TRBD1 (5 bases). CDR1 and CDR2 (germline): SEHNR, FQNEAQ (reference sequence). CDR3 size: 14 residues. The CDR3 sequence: CVSSLQANYSPLHF. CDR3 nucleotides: TGTGTCAGCAGCTTACAGGCAAACTATTCACCCCTCCACTTT. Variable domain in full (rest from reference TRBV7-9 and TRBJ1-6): DTGVSQNPRHKITKRGQNVTFRCDPISEHNRLYWYRQTLGQGPEFLTYFQNEAQLEKSRLLSDRFSAERPKGSFSTLEIQRTEQGDSAMYLCVSSLQANYSPLHFGNGTRLTVT.

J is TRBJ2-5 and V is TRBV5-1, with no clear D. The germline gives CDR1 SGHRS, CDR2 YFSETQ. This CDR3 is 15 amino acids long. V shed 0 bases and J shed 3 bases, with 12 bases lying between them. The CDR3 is CASSLAGITKETQYF. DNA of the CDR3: TGCGCCAGCAGCTTGGCCGGAATCACCAAAGAGACCCAGTACTTC.

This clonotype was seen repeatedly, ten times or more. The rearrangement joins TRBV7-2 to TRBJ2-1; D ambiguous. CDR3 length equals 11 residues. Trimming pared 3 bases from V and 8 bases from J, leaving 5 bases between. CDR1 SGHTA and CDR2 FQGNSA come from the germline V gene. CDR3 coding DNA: TGTGCCAGCAGCTTGAGATATGAGCAGTTCTTC. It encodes CASSLRYEQFF.

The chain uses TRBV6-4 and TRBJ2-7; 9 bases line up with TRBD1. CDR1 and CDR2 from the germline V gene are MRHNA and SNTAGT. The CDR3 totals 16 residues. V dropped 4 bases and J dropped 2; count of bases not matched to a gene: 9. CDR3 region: CASSVLPGQGAYEQYF. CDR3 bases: TGTGCCAGCAGTGTACTACCGGGACAGGGCGCCTACGAGCAGTACTTC.

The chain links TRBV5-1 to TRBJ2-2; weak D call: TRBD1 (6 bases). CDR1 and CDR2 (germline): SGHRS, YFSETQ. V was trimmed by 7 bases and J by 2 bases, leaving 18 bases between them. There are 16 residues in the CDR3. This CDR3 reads CASHERGGDNTGELFF. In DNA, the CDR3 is TGCGCCAGCCATGAGAGAGGGGGTGACAACACCGGGGAGCTGTTTTTT. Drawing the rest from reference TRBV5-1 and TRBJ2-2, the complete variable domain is KAGVTQTPRYLIKTRGQQVTLSCSPISGHRSVSWYQQTPGQGLQFLFEYFSETQRNKGNFPGRFSGRQFSNSRSEMNVSTLELGDSALYLCASHERGGDNTGELFFGEGSRLTVL.

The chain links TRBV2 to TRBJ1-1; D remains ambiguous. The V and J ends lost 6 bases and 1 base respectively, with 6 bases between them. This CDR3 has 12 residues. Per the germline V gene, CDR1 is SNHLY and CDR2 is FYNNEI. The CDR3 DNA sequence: TGTGCCAGCAGGGTCGGGAACACTGAAGCTTTCTTT. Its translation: CASRVGNTEAFF. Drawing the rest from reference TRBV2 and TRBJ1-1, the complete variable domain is EPEVTQTPSHQVTQMGQEVILRCVPISNHLYFYWYRQILGQKVEFLVSFYNNEISEKSEIFDDQFSVERPDGSNFTLKIRSTKLEDSAMYFCASRVGNTEAFFGQGTRLTVV.

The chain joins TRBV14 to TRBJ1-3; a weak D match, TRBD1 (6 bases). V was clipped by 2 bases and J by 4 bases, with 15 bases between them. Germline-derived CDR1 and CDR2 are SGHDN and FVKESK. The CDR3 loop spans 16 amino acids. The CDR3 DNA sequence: TGTGCCAGCAGCCAACTTACGGGGGCGCGGGGAAACACCATATATTTT. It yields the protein CASSQLTGARGNTIYF. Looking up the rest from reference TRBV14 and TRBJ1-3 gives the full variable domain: EAGVTQFPSHSVIEKGQTVTLRCDPISGHDNLYWYRRVMGKEIKFLLHFVKESKQDESGMPNNRFLAERTGGTYSTLKVQPAELEDSGVYFCASSQLTGARGNTIYFGEGSWLTVV.

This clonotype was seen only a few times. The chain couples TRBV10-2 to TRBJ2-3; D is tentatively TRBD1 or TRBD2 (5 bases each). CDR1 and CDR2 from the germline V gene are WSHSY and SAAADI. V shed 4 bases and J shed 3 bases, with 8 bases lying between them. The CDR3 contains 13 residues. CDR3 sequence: CASSVGETDTQYF. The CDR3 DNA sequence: TGCGCCAGCAGTGTGGGGGAGACAGATACGCAGTATTTT.

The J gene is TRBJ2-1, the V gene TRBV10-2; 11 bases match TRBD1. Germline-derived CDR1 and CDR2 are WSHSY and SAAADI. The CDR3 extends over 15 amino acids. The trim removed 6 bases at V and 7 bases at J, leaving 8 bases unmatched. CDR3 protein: CASRGTGGIGNEQFF. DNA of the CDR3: TGCGCCAGCAGGGGGACAGGGGGAATAGGGAATGAGCAGTTCTTC.

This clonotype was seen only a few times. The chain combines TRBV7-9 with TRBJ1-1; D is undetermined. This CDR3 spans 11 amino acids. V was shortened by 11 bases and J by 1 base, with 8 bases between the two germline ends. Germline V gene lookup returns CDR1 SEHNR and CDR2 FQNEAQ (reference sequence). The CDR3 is CAGEGNTEAFF. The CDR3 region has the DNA TGTGCCGGCGAGGGGAACACTGAAGCTTTCTTT.

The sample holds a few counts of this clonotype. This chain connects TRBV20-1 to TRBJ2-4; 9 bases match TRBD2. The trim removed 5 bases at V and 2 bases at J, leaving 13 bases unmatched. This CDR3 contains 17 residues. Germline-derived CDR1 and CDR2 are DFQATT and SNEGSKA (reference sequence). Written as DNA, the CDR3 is TGCAGTGCTGCACTTACTTTAGCGGGAGTCACCAAAAACATTCAGTACTTC. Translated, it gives CSAALTLAGVTKNIQYF.

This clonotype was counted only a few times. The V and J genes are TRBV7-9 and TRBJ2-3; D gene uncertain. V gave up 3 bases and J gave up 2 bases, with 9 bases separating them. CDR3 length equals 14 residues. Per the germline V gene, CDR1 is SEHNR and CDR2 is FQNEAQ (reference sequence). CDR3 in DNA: TGTGCCAGCAGCTTCACCCCCTCCACAGATACGCAGTATTTT. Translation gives CASSFTPSTDTQYF.

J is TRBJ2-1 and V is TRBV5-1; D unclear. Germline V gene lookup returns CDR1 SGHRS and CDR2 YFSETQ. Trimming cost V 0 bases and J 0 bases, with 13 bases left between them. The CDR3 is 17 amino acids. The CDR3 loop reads CASSLADPFSSYNEQFF. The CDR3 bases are TGCGCCAGCAGCTTGGCCGATCCTTTTAGCTCCTACAATGAGCAGTTCTTC.

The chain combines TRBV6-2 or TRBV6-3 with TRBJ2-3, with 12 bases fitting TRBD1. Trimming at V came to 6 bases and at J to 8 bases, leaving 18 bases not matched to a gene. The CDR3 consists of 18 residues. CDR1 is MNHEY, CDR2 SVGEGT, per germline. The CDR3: CASSLLKPGQGAIGTQYF. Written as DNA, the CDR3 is TGTGCCAGCAGCCTTCTGAAACCGGGACAGGGGGCGATTGGTACGCAGTATTTT.